Presented here are 12 T cell receptor beta chains from one specimen sequenced in a study of T cells in Graves' hyperthyroidism and ophthalmopathy. Amplified TCR beta CDR3 regions derived from RNA transcripts. Using the HTBI primer set, a first-round RT-PCR was run on the TCR CDR3. TCRdb processed the multiplex PCR reads anew with MiXCR; each CDR3 protein has one entry. This table holds about 130,000 distinct CDR3 sequences, approximately 20% found once. The sample comprised blood. The receptors come from a woman in her fifties or sixties with Graves' hyperthyroidism that later progressed to Graves' ophthalmopathy.

The table lists this clonotype with a few counts. The chain couples TRBV10-3 to TRBJ2-1; 11 positions agree with TRBD2. V shed 6 bases and J 6 bases; nucleotides not matched to a gene: 13. CDR3 length: 17 residues. The germline V gene encodes CDR1 ENHRY and CDR2 SYGVKD. CDR3 nucleotide sequence: TGTGCCATCAGCAGAAGCCGGACTAGCGGGCCCCTCAATGAGCAGTTCTTC. Translation gives CAISRSRTSGPLNEQFF.

In its sample, this clonotype was seen many times. The CDR3 reads CASSLDRGLTEAFF. CDR3 DNA: TGTGCCAGCAGCCTGGACAGGGGTCTCACTGAAGCTTTCTTT. The chain is built from TRBV11-2 and TRBJ1-1; TRBD1 agrees at 9 bases. The J segment lost 4 bases and the V segment lost 5 bases, leaving 5 bases of the junction unmatched. The CDR3 spans 14 residues. CDR1 and CDR2 (germline): SGHAT, FQNNGV.

The rearrangement links TRBV4-1 to TRBJ2-3; D is perhaps TRBD2 (5 bases). V lost 0 bases and J lost 8, with 12 bases in between. Germline-derived CDR1 and CDR2 are MGHRA and YSYEKL. The CDR3 loop spans 14 amino acids. The CDR3 nucleotides read TGCGCCAGCAGCCAAGAACAAGGCGCGGGTACGCAGTATTTT. It translates to CASSQEQGAGTQYF.

This chain links TRBV12-3 or TRBV12-4 with TRBJ1-1; D unclear. V lost 5 bases and J 1 base, leaving 11 bases between the germline ends. The CDR3 is 14 residues long. CDR3 protein: CASSPRNRNTEAFF. The CDR3 bases are TGTGCCAGCAGTCCCAGAAACCGGAACACTGAAGCTTTCTTT.

The rearrangement links TRBV6-1 to TRBJ2-1; 8 nucleotides match TRBD1. V shed 9 bases and J 9 bases; nucleotides not matched to a gene: 10. Germline loops: CDR1 MNHNS, CDR2 SASEGT. This CDR3 has 13 amino acids. The CDR3 protein is CASRVTGVGEQFF. CDR3 nucleotide sequence: TGTGCCAGTAGGGTGACAGGGGTGGGTGAGCAGTTCTTC.

This clonotype occurred a few times. V gene TRBV15 combines with J gene TRBJ1-5; unclear D gene. Germline CDR1 and CDR2: LNHNV and YYDKDF (reference sequence). CDR3 size: 15 residues. V was pared by 0 bases and J by 10 bases, with 16 bases between. CDR3 in DNA: TGTGCCACCAGCAGAGATCCCTCTCTACGGGATCCCCAGCATTTT. This gives the protein CATSRDPSLRDPQHF.

V is TRBV28 and J is TRBJ1-1; TRBD1 agrees at 7 bases. Germline V gives CDR1 MDHEN, CDR2 SYDVKM. This CDR3 has 16 amino acids. V was clipped by 6 bases and J by 1 base; unmatched bases: 11. The CDR3 bases are TGTGCCAGCAGCCACCTCGGACAGGCGTCGAACACTGAAGCTTTCTTT. It specifies CASSHLGQASNTEAFF.

The V gene is TRBV12-3 or TRBV12-4, the J gene TRBJ2-5; 7 bases are a match to TRBD1. CDR3 length: 14 residues. After removal of 7 bases from V and 4 bases from J, the junction contained 9 bases not matched to a gene. CDR3 sequence reads: CASISGQVGETQYF. The CDR3 coding sequence is TGTGCCAGCATTTCCGGACAGGTGGGAGAGACCCAGTACTTC.

In its sample, this clonotype was seen many times. This rearrangement joins TRBV20-1 to TRBJ1-1; D is uncertain. There are 17 residues in the CDR3. V lost 1 base and J 3 bases, leaving 21 bases between the germline ends. Germline V gene sequence: CDR1 DFQATT, CDR2 SNEGSKA (reference sequence). The CDR3 DNA reads TGCAGTGCTAGAGGCTTAGGGAGGGCAGAAAGCCACACTGAAGCTTTCTTT. Amino acid sequence: CSARGLGRAESHTEAFF.

This clonotype was detected ten times or more. The chain couples TRBV6-1 to TRBJ1-1, with D uncertain. Trimming left V 7 bases short and J 7 bases short, with 10 bases between. CDR3 length: 11 residues. Germline values: CDR1 MNHNS, CDR2 SASEGT. DNA of the CDR3: TGTGCCAGCATAACCAGTCGTGAAGCTTTCTTT. Amino acids: CASITSREAFF.

This clonotype has more than one count but fewer than ten. The chain has TRBV24-1 and TRBJ2-3; no reliable D call. The CDR3 has 14 amino acids. Trimming removed 1 base from V and 0 bases from J, with 4 bases in between. Germline values: CDR1 KGHDR, CDR2 SFDVKD. The DNA for the CDR3 is TGTGCCACCAGTGATTTCGGGAGCACAGATACGCAGTATTTT. This codes for CATSDFGSTDTQYF.

This clonotype showed up many times. The genes are TRBV28 and TRBJ2-7, with D unclear. Germline V gene sequence: CDR1 MDHEN, CDR2 SYDVKM. The CDR3 spans 14 residues. Trimming shortened V by 1 base and J by 2 bases, and 9 bases separated the two germline ends. CDR3 protein: CASSLSYGTYEQYF. Here the CDR3 DNA reads TGTGCCAGCAGTTTATCATACGGAACCTACGAGCAGTACTTC.